Listed here are 26 T cell receptor beta chains from one sample, sequenced in a study of T-cell reconstitution after alpha-beta-depleted transplantation in children. The TCRbeta library incorporated unique molecular identifiers. TCRdb processed the PCR reads anew with MiXCR; each CDR3 protein has one entry. Here the sample spans fewer than 450,000 distinct CDR3 sequences, around 15% being singletons. The material sequenced was PBMCs, mostly from graft donor cells, taken 360 days after TCRalphabeta/CD19-depleted stem cell transplant. These receptors came from a male patient aged 2-15 years who had a stem cell transplant for acute lymphoblastic leukemia, so the T cells may come from the graft donor.

V usage is TRBV10-3 and J usage is TRBJ1-1; a possible D gene is TRBD1 (5 bases). V lost 0 bases to trimming and J lost 4 bases, with 9 bases between them. The CDR3 is 14 residues long. Germline values: CDR1 ENHRY, CDR2 SYGVKD. The CDR3 region has the DNA TGTGCCATCAGTGAGTCGGAGGGGATCACTGAAGCTTTCTTT. Protein: CAISESEGITEAFF.

This chain links TRBV20-1 with TRBJ2-7, with D possibly being TRBD1 or TRBD2 (5 bases each). Between the trimmed V and J ends, which lost 6 bases and 0 bases, there was a span of 12 bases. The CDR3 consists of 13 residues. Germline assignment: CDR1 DFQATT and CDR2 SNEGSKA (reference sequence). CDR3 DNA sequence: TGCAGTGCCCGTCGGGACGGCTCCTACGAGCAGTACTTC. The encoded protein is CSARRDGSYEQYF.

In this sample, this clonotype turned up many times. The chain employs TRBV29-1 and TRBJ2-4, with D uncertain. Germline CDR1 SQVTM, CDR2 ANQGSEA. This CDR3 is 15 amino acids long. V gave up 6 bases and J gave up 0 bases, with 15 bases separating them. The CDR3 nucleotides read TGCAGCGTCTCGGTGTGGACCCTAGCCAAAAACATTCAGTACTTC. This sequence encodes CSVSVWTLAKNIQYF.

The chain combines TRBV3-1 with TRBJ2-2; TRBD2 is a possible D gene (5 bases). Germline V gene sequence: CDR1 LGHDT, CDR2 YNNKEL (reference sequence). This CDR3 spans 18 amino acids. With 1 base removed from V and 3 bases from J, the gap between germline ends came to 18 bases. CDR3 nucleotides: TGTGCCAGCAGCCAAGTTGACTACAATACAGCGCACACCGGGGAGCTGTTTTTT. It encodes CASSQVDYNTAHTGELFF.

This chain's CDR3 is CASPGVVDTGELFF. DNA of the CDR3: TGTGCCAGCCCCGGGGTAGTCGACACCGGGGAGCTGTTTTTT. The V call is TRBV12-3 or TRBV12-4, the J call TRBJ2-2, with D tentatively TRBD2 (5 bases). CDR3 length: 14 residues. The V gene lost 8 bases and the J gene lost 3 bases, with 13 bases spanning the gap.

About this clonotype itself: This may come from a read error, since a much larger clone is one base off. The chain combines TRBV3-1 with TRBJ2-2; 7 bases align to TRBD1. CDR1 LGHDT and CDR2 YNNKEL come from the germline V gene (reference sequence). This CDR3 has 13 amino acids. Here the CDR3 reads CACRDRATGELFF. In DNA form, the CDR3 reads TGTGCCTGCAGGGACAGAGCCACCGGGGAGCTGTTTTTT.

The chain carries TRBV6-1 and TRBJ2-7; D remains unclear. Trimming shortened V by 8 bases and J by 6 bases, and 11 bases separated the two germline ends. This CDR3 has 11 amino acids. Germline-derived CDR1 and CDR2 are MNHNS and SASEGT. The CDR3 protein is CASYRGGEQYF. The CDR3 DNA is TGTGCCAGCTACCGAGGCGGCGAGCAGTACTTC.

This clonotype was found a few times. The genes are TRBV25-1 and TRBJ1-6; TRBD1 is a possible D gene (6 bases). The CDR3 is 17 amino acids. CDR1 and CDR2 from the germline V gene are MGHDK and SYGVNS. V was cut by 1 base and J by 4 bases, with 14 bases left in between. For the CDR3, the DNA is TGTGCCAGCAGTGAATGGGGGCCTGCTACTTATAATTCACCCCTCCACTTT. Translated, it gives CASSEWGPATYNSPLHF.

This clonotype has a count of ten or more. The V gene is TRBV5-8, the J gene TRBJ1-3; D call uncertain. Germline V gene sequence: CDR1 SGHTS, CDR2 YDEGEE. V was trimmed by 2 bases and J by 0 bases, leaving 9 bases between them. The CDR3 is 15 residues long. CDR3 region: CASSFEWSSGNTIYF. The CDR3 DNA reads TGTGCCAGCAGCTTTGAATGGAGCTCTGGAAACACCATATATTTT.

This clonotype was detected many times. This chain links TRBV25-1 with TRBJ1-6; D is possibly TRBD1 (6 bases). The CDR3 consists of 16 residues. Germline V CDR1 and CDR2: MGHDK, SYGVNS. V was pared by 2 bases and J by 6 bases, with 14 bases between. The CDR3 loop reads CASSEVDSLPNSPLHF. CDR3 coding DNA: TGTGCCAGCAGTGAAGTGGACAGTCTCCCTAATTCACCCCTCCACTTT.

This clonotype was seen a few times. At one end the junction does not follow the germline gene, possibly because of a read error. The chain links TRBV12-3 or TRBV12-4 to TRBJ1-5, with D possibly matching TRBD1 (6 bases). The CDR3 is 13 residues long. The DNA for the CDR3 is TGTGCCAGCAGTTGGGGGGGCAAGCAGCCCCAGCATTTT. This encodes CASSWGGKQPQHF.

Written as DNA, the CDR3 is TGTGCCAGCATCCCTGGACTCCAAGAGACCCAGTACTTC. Residues: CASIPGLQETQYF. The rearrangement links TRBV7-8 to TRBJ2-5; tentative D call: TRBD2 (5 bases). Trimming took 7 bases from V and 1 from J, leaving 10 bases between them. Germline V gene data show CDR1 as SGHVS and CDR2 as FQNEAQ. The CDR3 has 13 residues.

This clonotype was detected only a few times. This rearrangement joins TRBV12-5 to TRBJ2-5, with TRBD1 identical over 7 bases. This CDR3 contains 17 residues. Per germline, CDR1 LGHNT and CDR2 FRNRAP. After removal of 3 bases from V and 5 bases from J, the junction contained 15 bases not matched to a gene. CDR3 region: CASGLQDRLNSEETQYF. In DNA form, the CDR3 reads TGTGCTAGTGGTTTACAGGACAGGTTGAACTCCGAGGAGACCCAGTACTTC.

This chain uses TRBV12-3 or TRBV12-4 with TRBJ2-7; 9 positions match TRBD1. This CDR3 region has 11 residues. With 6 bases clipped from V and 6 bases from J, the junction kept 0 bases outside the gene matches. Here the CDR3 reads CASRDRGEQYF. CDR3 nucleotides: TGTGCCAGCAGGGACAGGGGCGAGCAGTACTTC.

The chain's CDR3 is CASSPLALGETQYF. The CDR3 nucleotides are TGCGCCAGCAGTCCCCTAGCGTTGGGAGAGACCCAGTACTTC. The chain links TRBV5-1 to TRBJ2-5; maybe TRBD2 (6 bases). Trimming cost V 5 bases and J 4 bases, with 15 bases left between them. The germline CDR1 and CDR2 sequences are SGHRS and YFSETQ. The CDR3 runs 14 residues.

This clonotype was seen many times. The chain employs TRBV4-3 and TRBJ2-1; 7 bases map to TRBD1. After removal of 2 bases from V and 9 bases from J, the junction contained 7 bases not matched to a gene. CDR3 length: 14 residues. The germline V gene encodes CDR1 LGHNA and CDR2 YSLEER. CDR3 nucleotides: TGCGCCAGCAGCCAAACACAGGGGTCGGGTGAGCAGTTCTTC. Its translation is CASSQTQGSGEQFF.

The chain has TRBV7-8 and TRBJ2-5; perhaps TRBD2 as D (6 bases). Trimming took 5 bases from V and 1 from J, leaving 20 bases between them. The CDR3 contains 17 residues. Germline CDR1 SGHVS, CDR2 FQNEAQ. CDR3: CASSHLTYRGTQETQYF. CDR3 DNA: TGTGCCAGCAGCCACCTTACGTATCGCGGGACCCAAGAGACCCAGTACTTC.

Ten or more counts support this clonotype. The J gene is TRBJ1-5, the V gene TRBV20-1; D is unclear. Germline CDR1 DFQATT, CDR2 SNEGSKA (reference sequence). This CDR3 is built from 12 residues. V shed 6 bases and J shed 1 base, with 7 bases lying between them. CDR3: CSASISNQPQHF. The CDR3 coding sequence is TGCAGTGCATCGATAAGCAATCAGCCCCAGCATTTT.

The chain links TRBV7-6 to TRBJ2-1, with 7 positions matching TRBD2. Trimming cost V 1 base and J 2 bases; bases outside gene matches: 11. CDR1 and CDR2 from the germline V gene are SGHVS and FNYEAQ. This CDR3 has 18 amino acids. DNA of the CDR3: TGTGCCAGCAGCTTAGACGGGAGGTTCCCCACCCCCTACAATGAGCAGTTCTTC. The encoded protein is CASSLDGRFPTPYNEQFF.

This chain connects TRBV30 to TRBJ2-3; 8 bases agree with TRBD2. The CDR3 has 15 amino acids. CDR1 and CDR2 (germline): GTSNPN, SVGIG (reference sequence). Trimming removed 2 bases from V and 6 bases from J; junction bases left unmatched: 10. DNA for the CDR3: TGTGCCTGGAGTCGTACGGGACTAGTATTGGATACGCAGTATTTT. This encodes CAWSRTGLVLDTQYF. The entire variable domain, with the rest obtained from reference TRBV30 and TRBJ2-3, is as follows: SQTIHQWPATLVQPVGSPLSLECTVEGTSNPNLYWYRQAAGRGLQLLFYSVGIGQISSEVPQNLSASRPQDRQFILSSKKLLLSDSGFYLCAWSRTGLVLDTQYFGPGTRLTVL.

In this sample, this clonotype turned up a few times. The gene calls are TRBV12-3 or TRBV12-4 and TRBJ2-1; 10 bases fit TRBD2. V trimming: 6 bases; J trimming: 15 bases; junction bases outside the gene matches: 8. CDR3 length: 12 residues. CDR3 residues: CASSPSGSFRFF. The CDR3 DNA reads as TGTGCCAGCAGCCCTAGCGGGAGCTTCCGGTTCTTC.

This chain connects TRBV5-1 to TRBJ2-3; 12 nucleotides match TRBD2. CDR1 and CDR2 from the germline V gene are SGHRS and YFSETQ. V lost 0 bases and J lost 5; bases outside the gene matches: 4. The CDR3 is made up of 16 amino acids. The CDR3 sequence: CASSLVQGLAGDTQYF. For the CDR3, the DNA is TGCGCCAGCAGCTTGGTTCAGGGACTAGCGGGAGATACGCAGTATTTT.

This clonotype was recorded at least ten times. V and J are TRBV5-1 and TRBJ2-7; 9 bases fit TRBD1. From germline, CDR1 is SGHRS and CDR2 YFSETQ. There are 17 residues in the CDR3. Unmatched junction bases numbered 15, after V lost 3 bases and J lost 5 bases. CDR3 sequence reads: CASSSRPGQGSRNEQYF. The CDR3 coding sequence is TGCGCCAGCAGCTCCAGACCGGGACAGGGTTCAAGGAACGAGCAGTACTTC.

This clonotype appeared a few times. V is TRBV15 and J is TRBJ2-7; D might be TRBD1 or TRBD2, each matching 5 bases. The germline V and J ends were trimmed by 0 bases and 2 bases, with 11 bases remaining between them. The CDR3 runs 15 residues. Germline V gene data show CDR1 as LNHNV and CDR2 as YYDKDF (reference sequence). The CDR3 reads CATSRDRDGPYEQYF. CDR3 sequence (DNA): TGTGCCACCAGCAGAGATCGGGACGGCCCCTACGAGCAGTACTTC.

This clonotype was observed a handful of times. The rearrangement uses TRBV20-1 and TRBJ2-7; 7 positions match TRBD2. This CDR3 region has 16 residues. V was pared by 3 bases and J by 0 bases, with 11 bases of the junction left unmatched. Germline-derived CDR1 and CDR2 are DFQATT and SNEGSKA (reference sequence). In DNA, the CDR3 is TGCAGTGCTAGCCTCCCTAAAGGCGGGAGCTCCTACGAGCAGTACTTC. Amino acids: CSASLPKGGSSYEQYF.

For this clonotype: The conserved phenylalanine or tryptophan normally closing the CDR3 is absent here, so this likely arose from a read error. No DNA is shown, since the ends of the CDR3 on it are uncertain; the CDR3 is the one TCRdb lists. The chain links TRBV29-1 to TRBJ1-2. CDR1 is SQVTM, CDR2 ANQGSEA, per germline. The CDR3 length equals 12 residues, ends included. This CDR3 is CSVGIPGIHLVL.